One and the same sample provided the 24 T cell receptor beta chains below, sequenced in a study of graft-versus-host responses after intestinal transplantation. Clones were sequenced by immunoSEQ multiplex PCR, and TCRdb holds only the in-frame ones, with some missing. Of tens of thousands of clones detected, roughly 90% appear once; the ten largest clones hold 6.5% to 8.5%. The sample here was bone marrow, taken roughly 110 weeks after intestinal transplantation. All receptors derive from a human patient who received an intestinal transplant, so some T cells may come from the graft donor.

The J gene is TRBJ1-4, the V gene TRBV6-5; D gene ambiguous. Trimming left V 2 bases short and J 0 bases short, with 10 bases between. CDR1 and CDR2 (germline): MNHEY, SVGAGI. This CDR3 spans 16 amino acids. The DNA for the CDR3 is TGTGCCAGCAGTTACCAGGACCCCGCAACTAATGAAAAACTGTTTTTT. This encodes CASSYQDPATNEKLFF.

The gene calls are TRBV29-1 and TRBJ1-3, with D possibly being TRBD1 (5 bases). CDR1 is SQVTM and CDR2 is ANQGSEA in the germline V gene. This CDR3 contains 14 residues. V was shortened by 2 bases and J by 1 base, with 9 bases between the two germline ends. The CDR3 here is CSVEMGDSGNTIYF. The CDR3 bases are TGCAGCGTTGAAATGGGGGATTCTGGAAACACCATATATTTT.

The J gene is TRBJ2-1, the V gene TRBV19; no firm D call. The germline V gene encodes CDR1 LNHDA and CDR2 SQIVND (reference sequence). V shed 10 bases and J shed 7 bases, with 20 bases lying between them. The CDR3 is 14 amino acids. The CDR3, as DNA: TGTGCCACCATGAGCCCCGTCCCGAGGAATGAGCAGTTCTTC. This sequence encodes CATMSPVPRNEQFF. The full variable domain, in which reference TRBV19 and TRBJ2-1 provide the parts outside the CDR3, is DGGITQSPKYLFRKEGQNVTLSCEQNLNHDAMYWYRQDPGQGLRLIYYSQIVNDFQKGDIAEGYSVSREKKESFPLTVTSAQKNPTAFYLCATMSPVPRNEQFFGPGTRLTVL.

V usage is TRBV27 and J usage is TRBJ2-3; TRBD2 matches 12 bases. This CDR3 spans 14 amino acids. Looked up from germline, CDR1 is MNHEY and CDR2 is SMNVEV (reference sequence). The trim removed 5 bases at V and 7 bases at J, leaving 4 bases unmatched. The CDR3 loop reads CASSPTSGRNTQYF. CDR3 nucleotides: TGTGCCAGCAGTCCGACTAGCGGGAGAAATACGCAGTATTTT.

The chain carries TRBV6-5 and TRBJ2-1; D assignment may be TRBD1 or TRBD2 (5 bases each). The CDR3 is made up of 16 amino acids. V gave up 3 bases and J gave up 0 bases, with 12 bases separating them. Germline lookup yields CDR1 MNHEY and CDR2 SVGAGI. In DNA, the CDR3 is TGTGCCAGCAGTTATGGAGGTGGGGGCTCCTACAATGAGCAGTTCTTC. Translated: CASSYGGGGSYNEQFF.

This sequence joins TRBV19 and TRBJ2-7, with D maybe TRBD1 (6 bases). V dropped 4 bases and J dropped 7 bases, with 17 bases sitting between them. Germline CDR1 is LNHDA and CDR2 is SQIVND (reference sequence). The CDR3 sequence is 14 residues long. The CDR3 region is CASSTQGSSIEQYF. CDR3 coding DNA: TGTGCCAGTAGTACTCAGGGGAGCTCGATTGAGCAGTACTTC.

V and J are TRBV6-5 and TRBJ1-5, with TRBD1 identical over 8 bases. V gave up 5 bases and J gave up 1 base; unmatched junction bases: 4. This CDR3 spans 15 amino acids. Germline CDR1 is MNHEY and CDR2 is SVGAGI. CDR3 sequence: CASSPQGGSNQPQHF. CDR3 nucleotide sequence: TGTGCCAGCAGTCCACAGGGGGGGAGCAATCAGCCCCAGCATTTT.

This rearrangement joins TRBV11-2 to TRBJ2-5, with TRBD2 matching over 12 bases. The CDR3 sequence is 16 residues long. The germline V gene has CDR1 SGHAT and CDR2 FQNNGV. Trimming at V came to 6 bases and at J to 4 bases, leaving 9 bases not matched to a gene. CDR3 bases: TGTGCCAGCAGTCCTGTGGCTAGCGGGGGGGGAGAGACCCAGTACTTC. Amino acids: CASSPVASGGGETQYF.

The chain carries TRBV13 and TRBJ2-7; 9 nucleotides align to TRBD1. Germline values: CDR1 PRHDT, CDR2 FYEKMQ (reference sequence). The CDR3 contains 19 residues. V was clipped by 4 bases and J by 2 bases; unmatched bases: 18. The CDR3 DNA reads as TGTGCCAGCAGCTCAAGGGGGGCCGCAACAGGGGGCAGGACCTACGAGCAGTACTTC. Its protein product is CASSSRGAATGGRTYEQYF.

The CDR3 loop is CASSFRLAGGETQYF. In DNA form, the CDR3 reads TGTGCCAGCAGCTTCCGACTAGCGGGGGGGGAGACCCAGTACTTC. The J gene is TRBJ2-5, the V gene TRBV5-4, with TRBD2 identical over 14 bases. V was pared by 2 bases and J by 5 bases, with 2 bases of the junction left unmatched. Germline values: CDR1 SGHNT, CDR2 YYREEE (reference sequence). CDR3 size: 15 residues.

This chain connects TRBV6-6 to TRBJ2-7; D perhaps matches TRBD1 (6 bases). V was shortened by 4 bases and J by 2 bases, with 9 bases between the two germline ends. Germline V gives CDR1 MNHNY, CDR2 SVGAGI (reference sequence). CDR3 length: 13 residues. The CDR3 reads CASSFRDTYEQYF. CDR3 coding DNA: TGTGCCAGCAGTTTTAGGGACACCTACGAGCAGTACTTC.

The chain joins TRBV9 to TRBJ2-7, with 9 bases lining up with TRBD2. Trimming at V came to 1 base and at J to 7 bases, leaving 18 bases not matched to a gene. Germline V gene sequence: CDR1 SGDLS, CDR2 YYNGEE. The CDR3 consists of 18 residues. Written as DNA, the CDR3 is TGTGCCAGCAGCGTACTCCGGCTTAGCGGGAGAGAGCTTGGGGAGCAGTACTTC. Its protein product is CASSVLRLSGRELGEQYF. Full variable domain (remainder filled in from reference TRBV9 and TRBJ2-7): DSGVTQTPKHLITATGQRVTLRCSPRSGDLSVYWYQQSLDQGLQFLIQYYNGEERAKGNILERFSAQQFPDLHSELNLSSLELGDSALYFCASSVLRLSGRELGEQYFGPGTRLTVT.

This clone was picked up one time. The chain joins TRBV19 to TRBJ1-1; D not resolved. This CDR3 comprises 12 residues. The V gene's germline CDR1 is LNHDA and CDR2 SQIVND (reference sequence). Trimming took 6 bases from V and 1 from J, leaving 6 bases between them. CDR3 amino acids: CASRHRNTEAFF. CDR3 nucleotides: TGTGCCAGTAGGCACAGGAACACTGAAGCTTTCTTT.

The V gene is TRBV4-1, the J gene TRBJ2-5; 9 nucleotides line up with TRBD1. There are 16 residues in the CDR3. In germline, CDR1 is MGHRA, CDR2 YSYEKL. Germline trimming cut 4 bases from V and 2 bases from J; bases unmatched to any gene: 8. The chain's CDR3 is CASSPEGQGEQETQYF. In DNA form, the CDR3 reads TGCGCCAGCAGCCCTGAGGGACAGGGCGAACAAGAGACCCAGTACTTC.

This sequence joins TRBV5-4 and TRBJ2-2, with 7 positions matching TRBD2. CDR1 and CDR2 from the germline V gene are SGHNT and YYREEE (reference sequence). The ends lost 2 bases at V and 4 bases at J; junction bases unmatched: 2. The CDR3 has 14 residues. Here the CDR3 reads CASSFGTITGELFF. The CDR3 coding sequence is TGTGCCAGCAGCTTCGGGACTATCACCGGGGAGCTGTTTTTT.

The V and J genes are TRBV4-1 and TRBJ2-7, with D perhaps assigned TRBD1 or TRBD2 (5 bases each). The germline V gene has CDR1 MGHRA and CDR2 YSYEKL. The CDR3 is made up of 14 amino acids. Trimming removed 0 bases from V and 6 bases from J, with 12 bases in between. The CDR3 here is CASSQDGGMGEQYF. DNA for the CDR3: TGCGCCAGCAGCCAAGATGGGGGAATGGGCGAGCAGTACTTC.

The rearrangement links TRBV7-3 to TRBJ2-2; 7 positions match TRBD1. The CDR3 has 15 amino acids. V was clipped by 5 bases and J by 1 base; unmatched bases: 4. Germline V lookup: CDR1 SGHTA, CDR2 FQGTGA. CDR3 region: CASSPRTGNTGELFF. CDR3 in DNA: TGTGCCAGCAGCCCGCGGACAGGGAACACCGGGGAGCTGTTTTTT.

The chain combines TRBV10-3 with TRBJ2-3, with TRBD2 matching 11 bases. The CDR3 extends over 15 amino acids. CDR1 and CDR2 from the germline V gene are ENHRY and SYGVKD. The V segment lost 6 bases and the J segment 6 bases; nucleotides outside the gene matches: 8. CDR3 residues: CAIRTSSGGPDTQYF. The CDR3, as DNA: TGTGCCATCAGGACCTCTAGCGGGGGGCCCGATACGCAGTATTTT.

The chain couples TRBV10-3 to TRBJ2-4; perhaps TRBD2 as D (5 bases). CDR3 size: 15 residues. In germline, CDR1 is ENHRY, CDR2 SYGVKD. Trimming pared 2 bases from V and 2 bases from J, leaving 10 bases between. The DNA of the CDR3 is TGTGCCATCAGTGAGGACGGACTGCCCAAAAACATTCAGTACTTC. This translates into CAISEDGLPKNIQYF.

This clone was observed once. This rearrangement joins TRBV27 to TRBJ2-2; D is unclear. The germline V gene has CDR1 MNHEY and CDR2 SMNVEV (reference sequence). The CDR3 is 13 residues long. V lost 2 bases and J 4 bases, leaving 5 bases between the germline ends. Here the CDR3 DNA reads TGTGCCAGCAGTTTAGGGTTCACCGGGGAGCTGTTTTTT. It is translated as CASSLGFTGELFF.

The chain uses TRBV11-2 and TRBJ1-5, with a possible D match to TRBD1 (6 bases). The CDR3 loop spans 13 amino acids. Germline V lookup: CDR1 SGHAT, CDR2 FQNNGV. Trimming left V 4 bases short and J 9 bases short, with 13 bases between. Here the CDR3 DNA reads TGTGCCAGCAGCTGGGACACCCGAGCGCCCCAGCATTTT. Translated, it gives CASSWDTRAPQHF.

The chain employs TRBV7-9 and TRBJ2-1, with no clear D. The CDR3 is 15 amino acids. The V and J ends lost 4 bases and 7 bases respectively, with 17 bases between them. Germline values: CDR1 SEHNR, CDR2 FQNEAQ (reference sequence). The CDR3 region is CASSYPLQTYNEQFF. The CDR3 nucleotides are TGTGCCAGCAGCTACCCCCTTCAGACTTATAATGAGCAGTTCTTC. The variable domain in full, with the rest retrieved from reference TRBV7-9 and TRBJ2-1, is DTGVSQNPRHKITKRGQNVTFRCDPISEHNRLYWYRQTLGQGPEFLTYFQNEAQLEKSRLLSDRFSAERPKGSFSTLEIQRTEQGDSAMYLCASSYPLQTYNEQFFGPGTRLTVL.

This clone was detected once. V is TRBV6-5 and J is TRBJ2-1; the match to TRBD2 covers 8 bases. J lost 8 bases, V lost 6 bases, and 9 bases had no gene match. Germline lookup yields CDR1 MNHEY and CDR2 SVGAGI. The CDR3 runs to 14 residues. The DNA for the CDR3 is TGTGCCAGCAGACTACGTGGACTAGCCGATGAGCAGTTCTTC. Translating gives CASRLRGLADEQFF.

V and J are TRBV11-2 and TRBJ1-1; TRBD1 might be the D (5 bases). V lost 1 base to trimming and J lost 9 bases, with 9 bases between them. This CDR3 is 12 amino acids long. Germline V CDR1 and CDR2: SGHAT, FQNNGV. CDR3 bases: TGTGCCAGCAGCTTAGTTCGGGGGAAAGCTTTCTTT. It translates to CASSLVRGKAFF.